A selection of T cell receptor beta chains follows, all from one sample in a study of shared clonotypes between healthy human individuals. Data came from immunoSEQ multiplex PCR; TCRdb stores just in-frame clones and leaves some out. The sample lists more than 600,000 clones; 92% were seen once. The sequenced sample was naive CD8+ T cells sorted from blood. These receptor sequences come from a man aged 25-45 years in good health. The CDR3 runs from the conserved cysteine through the conserved F or W. D genes are given only for firm matches.

TGTGCCAGCAGCTTGCTGGGCGGAAAGGGGTTGAAGAACCAAGAGACCCAGTACTTC	CASSLLGGKGLKNQETQYF	19	TRBJ2-5	TRBV5-4	.
TGTGCCAGCAGCATTAGCGGGAGCTTCGGCGAGCAGTACTTC	CASSISGSFGEQYF	14	TRBJ2-7	TRBV7-6	TRBD2
TGTGCCAGCAGCCAGACGGGGAGCTCCTACAATGAGCAGTTCTTC	CASSQTGSSYNEQFF	15	TRBJ2-1	TRBV7-9	.
TGTGCCAGCAGCCAAGGGGACAGGCTGGCTTACGGCACCTTC	CASSQGDRLAYGTF	14	TRBJ1-2	TRBV14	TRBD1
TGTGCCAGTGGGACTAGCATGGGCTACGAGCAGTACTTC	CASGTSMGYEQYF	13	TRBJ2-7	TRBV19	TRBD2
TGTGCCAGCAGCTATCGACTAGCCAAGACCCAGTACTTC	CASSYRLAKTQYF	13	TRBJ2-5	TRBV7-9	TRBD2
TGTGCCAGCAGTTTTCTCACAGGGGCAAATGGACTATCCGACTACGAGCAGTACTTC	CASSFLTGANGLSDYEQYF	19	TRBJ2-7	TRBV27	.
TGCGCCAGCAGCCAAGATTCAACGGGAGACAACGAGCAGTACTTC	CASSQDSTGDNEQYF	15	TRBJ2-7	TRBV4-1	.
TGTGCCAGCAGCCACTGGGGGGCTAACAATGAGCAGTTCTTC	CASSHWGANNEQFF	14	TRBJ2-1	TRBV14	.
TGTGCCAGCAGCTTAGAAGGGGCTTACAATGAGCAGTTCTTC	CASSLEGAYNEQFF	14	TRBJ2-1	TRBV11-2	.
TGTGCCAGCAGCCTGTGGGGGGTAGACTACGAGCAGTACTTC	CASSLWGVDYEQYF	14	TRBJ2-7	TRBV7-2	.